The rows below give T cell receptor beta chains drawn from one sample of a study of cytomegalovirus exposure and HLA in healthy donors. The protocol was immunoSEQ multiplex PCR, while the TCRdb copy is restricted to in-frame clones and leaves out a portion. This sample's clone table lists about 140,000 clones. Sequencing was performed on PBMCs. These receptors originate from a man in his forties in good health and CMV-seronegative. CDR3s include the opening cysteine and the closing phenylalanine or tryptophan. Each record gives: J gene, D gene, V gene, CDR3 DNA, CDR3 protein. D genes are given only for firm matches.

j_call: TRBJ1-2
d_call: NA
v_call: TRBV27
cdr3_nt: TGTGCCAGCAGTTTATCGATTGGGGGGAGTGGTCTTAGCTATGGCTACACCTTC
cdr3_aa: CASSLSIGGSGLSYGYTF

j_call: TRBJ2-7
d_call: NA
v_call: TRBV5-1
cdr3_nt: TGCGCCAGCAGCTTGGGGGCAGGGGCCTACGAGCAGTACTTC
cdr3_aa: CASSLGAGAYEQYF

j_call: TRBJ1-2
d_call: TRBD1
v_call: TRBV6-5
cdr3_nt: TGTGCCAGCAGATCACCAGGACAGGACGGCTACACCTTC
cdr3_aa: CASRSPGQDGYTF

j_call: TRBJ2-3
d_call: NA
v_call: TRBV6-1
cdr3_nt: TGTGCCAGCAGTGGTCTTGCGGGGACAGATACGCAGTATTTT
cdr3_aa: CASSGLAGTDTQYF

j_call: TRBJ2-3
d_call: NA
v_call: TRBV21-1
cdr3_nt: TGTGCCAGCACCCGTAGCGGGGTTGGGACAGATACGCAGTATTTT
cdr3_aa: CASTRSGVGTDTQYF

j_call: TRBJ2-3
d_call: NA
v_call: TRBV5-8
cdr3_nt: TGTGCCAGCAGCTTGTACTACACAGATACGCAGTATTTT
cdr3_aa: CASSLYYTDTQYF

j_call: TRBJ2-7
d_call: NA
v_call: TRBV11-1
cdr3_nt: TGTGCCAGCAGCTTTTTCACGACAGCCCTCTCCTACGAGCAGTACTTC
cdr3_aa: CASSFFTTALSYEQYF

j_call: TRBJ1-5
d_call: NA
v_call: TRBV19
cdr3_nt: TGTGCCAGTATCCCTAGTATACCCGGGAGGGGTCAGCCCCAGCATTTT
cdr3_aa: CASIPSIPGRGQPQHF

j_call: TRBJ2-5
d_call: NA
v_call: TRBV7-9
cdr3_nt: TGTGCCAGCAGCCCGACAGCTAAAGAGACCCAGTACTTC
cdr3_aa: CASSPTAKETQYF

j_call: TRBJ2-7
d_call: TRBD1
v_call: TRBV5-5
cdr3_nt: TGTGCCAGCAGCTCATCCGTGACAGGGGTCTACGAGCAGTACTTC
cdr3_aa: CASSSSVTGVYEQYF

j_call: TRBJ1-6
d_call: NA
v_call: TRBV2
cdr3_nt: TGTGCCAGCAGCGCCAACACGGGGGGCAATAATTCACCCCTCCACTTT
cdr3_aa: CASSANTGGNNSPLHF

j_call: TRBJ1-4
d_call: NA
v_call: TRBV5-4
cdr3_nt: TGTGCCAGCAGCTTGGATGGGGCCACTAATGAAAAACTGTTTTTT
cdr3_aa: CASSLDGATNEKLFF

j_call: TRBJ1-3
d_call: NA
v_call: TRBV6-1
cdr3_nt: TGTGCCAGCCGAGTTGCTTCTGGAAACACCATATATTTT
cdr3_aa: CASRVASGNTIYF

j_call: TRBJ1-1
d_call: NA
v_call: TRBV6-1
cdr3_nt: TGTGCCAGCAGTGAAGGTTTATGGGGGGCTGAAGCTTTCTTT
cdr3_aa: CASSEGLWGAEAFF

j_call: TRBJ1-3
d_call: NA
v_call: TRBV7-8
cdr3_nt: TGTGCCAGCAGCTTCGACAGGCCCTTCTCTGGAAACACCATATATTTT
cdr3_aa: CASSFDRPFSGNTIYF